The T cell receptor (beta chain) under discussion was sequenced for a study of Graves' ophthalmopathy and Graves' hyperthyroidism. Amplification from RNA transcripts yielded the TCR beta CDR3 regions. HTBI-primed RT-PCR formed the first round, and a multiplex PCR formed the second. TCRdb re-analysed the multiplex PCR reads in MiXCR, keeping a single row per CDR3 protein. The table records about 1.2 million distinct CDR3 sequences, less than 45% of them present only once. In germline, CDR1 is LGHDT, CDR2 YNNKEL (reference sequence). CDR3 length equals 14 residues. J gave up 5 bases and V 1 base, and 5 bases lay outside the gene matches.

The chain is built from TRBV3-1 and TRBJ2-7; 7 bases fit TRBD2. The sample taken for sequencing was peripheral blood or thyroid tissue (not recorded which). This sequence was found in an adult man with Graves' hyperthyroidism. The CDR3 bases are TGTGCCAGCAGCCAAGGGACTAGATTCCACGAGCAGTACTTC. Amino acids: CASSQGTRFHEQYF.